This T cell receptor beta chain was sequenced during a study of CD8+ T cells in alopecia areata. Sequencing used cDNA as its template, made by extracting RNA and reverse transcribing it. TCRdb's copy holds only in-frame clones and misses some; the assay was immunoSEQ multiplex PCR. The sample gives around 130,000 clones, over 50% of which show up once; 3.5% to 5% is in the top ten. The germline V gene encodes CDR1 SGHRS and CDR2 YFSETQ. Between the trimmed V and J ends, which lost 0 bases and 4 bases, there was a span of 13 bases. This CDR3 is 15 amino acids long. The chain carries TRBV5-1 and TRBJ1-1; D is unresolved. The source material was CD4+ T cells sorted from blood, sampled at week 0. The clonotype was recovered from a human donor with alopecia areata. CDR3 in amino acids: CASSLDVTRGTEAFF. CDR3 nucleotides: TGCGCCAGCAGCTTGGATGTTACCCGGGGCACTGAAGCTTTCTTT. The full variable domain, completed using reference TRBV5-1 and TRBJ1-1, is KAGVTQTPRYLIKTRGQQVTLSCSPISGHRSVSWYQQTPGQGLQFLFEYFSETQRNKGNFPGRFSGRQFSNSRSEMNVSTLELGDSALYLCASSLDVTRGTEAFFGQGTRLTVV.